The present entry profiles one TCR beta chain with its context. The source of the sample is a study of cytomegalovirus exposure and HLA in healthy donors. In germline, CDR1 is PRHDT, CDR2 FYEKMQ (reference sequence). Trimming pared 0 bases from V and 6 bases from J, leaving 6 bases between. This CDR3 comprises 13 residues. It was with 60 Vbeta and 13 Jbeta primers that the PCR ran. TCRdb's table, derived via immunoSEQ multiplex PCR, lists solely in-frame clones and lacks some. The table has roughly 120,000 clones, about 74% seen once. Material for sequencing was PBMCs. V gene TRBV13 combines with J gene TRBJ2-1, with TRBD1 as a possible D gene (6 bases). The receptor was isolated from a man aged 25-45 years in good health and CMV-seropositive. CDR3 residues: CASSLGGANEQFF. DNA for the CDR3: TGTGCCAGCAGCTTAGGGGGGGCCAATGAGCAGTTCTTC. Looking up the rest from reference TRBV13 and TRBJ2-1 gives the full variable domain: AAGVIQSPRHLIKEKRETATLKCYPIPRHDTVYWYQQGPGQDPQFLISFYEKMQSDKGSIPDRFSAQQFSDYHSELNMSSLELGDSALYFCASSLGGANEQFFGPGTRLTVL.